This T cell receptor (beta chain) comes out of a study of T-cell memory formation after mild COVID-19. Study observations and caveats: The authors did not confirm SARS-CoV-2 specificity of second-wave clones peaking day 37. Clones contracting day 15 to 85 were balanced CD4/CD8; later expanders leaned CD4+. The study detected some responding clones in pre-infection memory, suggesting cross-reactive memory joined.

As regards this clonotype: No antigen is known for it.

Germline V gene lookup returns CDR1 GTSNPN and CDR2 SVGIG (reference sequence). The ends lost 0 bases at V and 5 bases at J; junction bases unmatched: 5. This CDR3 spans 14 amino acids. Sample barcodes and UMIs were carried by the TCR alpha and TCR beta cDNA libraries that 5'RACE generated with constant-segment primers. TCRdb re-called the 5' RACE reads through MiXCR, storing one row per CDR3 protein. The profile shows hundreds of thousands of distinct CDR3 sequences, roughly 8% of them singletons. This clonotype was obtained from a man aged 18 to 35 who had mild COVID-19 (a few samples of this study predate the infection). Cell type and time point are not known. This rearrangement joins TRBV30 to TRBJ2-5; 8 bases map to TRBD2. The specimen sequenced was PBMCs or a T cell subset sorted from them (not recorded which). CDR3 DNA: TGTGCCTGGAGTGTACTCGGACTAGCTGAGACCCAGTACTTC. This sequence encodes CAWSVLGLAETQYF.